This is a list of T cell receptor beta chains from one sample in a study of shared clonotypes between healthy human individuals. The table came from immunoSEQ multiplex PCR; TCRdb's copy has only in-frame clones and leaves some out. The table includes roughly 1,800,000 clones, 85% to 95% detected once. The source material was naive CD8+ T cells sorted from blood. The receptors were gathered from a man aged 18-30 years in good health. CDR3s include the opening cysteine and the closing phenylalanine or tryptophan. Fields, in order: clone size, V gene, D gene, J gene, CDR3 DNA, CDR3 protein. The D gene is left open where the match is weak. Size is stated for part of the rows, as once, few or many counts, or as a class when the clone is expanded.

.,TRBV30,.,TRBJ2-1,TGTGCCTGGAGCGAGACTAGTCCCAATGAGCAGTTCTTC,CAWSETSPNEQFF
.,TRBV7-2,TRBD1,TRBJ1-1,TGTGCCAGCTTGAGACAGGGGCGCACTGAAGCTTTCTTT,CASLRQGRTEAFF
once,TRBV4-3,.,TRBJ1-1,TGCGCCAGCAGCCAAGGGCAGAGCATGAACACTGAAGCTTTCTTT,CASSQGQSMNTEAFF
.,TRBV5-8,TRBD2,TRBJ2-7,TGTGCCAGCAGCGCCCGGGGGGGGGATTACGAGCAGTACTTC,CASSARGGDYEQYF
.,TRBV4-1,.,TRBJ2-7,TGCGCCAGCAGCCAAGATAAGCACATTGCCTACGAGCAGTACTTC,CASSQDKHIAYEQYF
.,TRBV27,TRBD1,TRBJ2-7,TGTGCCAGCAGTTACCGGGACAGCTACGAGCAGTACTTC,CASSYRDSYEQYF
.,TRBV10-1,TRBD2,TRBJ2-3,TGCGCCAGCAGTCGACTAGCGATCACAGATACGCAGTATTTT,CASSRLAITDTQYF
.,TRBV6-5,TRBD2,TRBJ2-3,TGTGCCAGCACTAGCGGGGTTACAGATACGCAGTATTTT,CASTSGVTDTQYF
.,TRBV25-1,.,TRBJ1-2,TGTGCCAGCAGTGAATCTGGGAACTATGGCTACACCTTC,CASSESGNYGYTF
.,TRBV7-9,TRBD2,TRBJ2-1,TGTGCCAGCAGCTTAACTAGCGAAAATGAGCAGTTCTTC,CASSLTSENEQFF
.,TRBV5-6,.,TRBJ2-1,TGTGCCAGCAGCTCCCGGGCCGAGAGCTCCTACAATGAGCAGTTCTTC,CASSSRAESSYNEQFF
.,TRBV5-4,.,TRBJ1-2,TGTGCCAGCAGCTCCGGACAATCCGGCTACACCTTC,CASSSGQSGYTF
.,TRBV19,.,TRBJ2-7,TGTGCCAGTACTAAGGGACACCAGAAAAATTACGAGCAGTACTTC,CASTKGHQKNYEQYF
few,TRBV30,TRBD1,TRBJ1-6,TGTGCCTGGAGTCCCTATCAGGGGGTTAATTCACCCCTCCACTTT,CAWSPYQGVNSPLHF
once,TRBV13,TRBD1,TRBJ2-5,TGTGCCAGCAGCTCGACAACAGGGGGCAGGCAGACCCAGTACTTC,CASSSTTGGRQTQYF
.,TRBV13,.,TRBJ1-1,TGTGCCAGCAGATCTCCCACTCAGGACCCGAACACTGAAGCTTTCTTT,CASRSPTQDPNTEAFF
.,TRBV28,TRBD1,TRBJ1-1,TGTGCCAGCAGTTTACTGCCGACAGGGACCATGAACACTGAAGCTTTCTTT,CASSLLPTGTMNTEAFF
.,TRBV11-2,.,TRBJ2-7,TGTGCCAGCAGCTTAGGACAGCTCTACGAGCAGTACTTC,CASSLGQLYEQYF
.,TRBV28,.,TRBJ2-5,TGTGCCAGCAGTTTGGCCGGGGGCGAGACCCAGTACTTC,CASSLAGGETQYF
.,TRBV5-1,TRBD1,TRBJ1-5,TGCGCCAGCAGACTTGACAGGGCCAGCAATCAGCCCCAGCATTTT,CASRLDRASNQPQHF
.,TRBV29-1,.,TRBJ2-7,TGCAGCGTTGTGGGGGCAGGGGCCTACGAGCAGTACTTC,CSVVGAGAYEQYF
.,TRBV5-4,.,TRBJ2-2,TGTGCCAGCAGCCAGATCATGGCCGGGGTGACCGGGGAGCTGTTTTTT,CASSQIMAGVTGELFF
.,TRBV6-5,.,TRBJ1-1,TGTGCCAGCAGCCCCCGTCCAAACACTGAAGCTTTCTTT,CASSPRPNTEAFF